The clone carrying this TCR beta chain was observed a few times. This sample stems from a study of T-cell memory formation after mild COVID-19. Whole-study context: Among the donors, TCR clusters were largely specific to each donor.

This CDR3 has 17 amino acids. Germline V gene sequence: CDR1 MGHDK, CDR2 SYGVNS. V lost 4 bases and J lost 5; bases outside the gene matches: 13. TCRdb ran MiXCR on the 5' RACE reads and lists one entry per CDR3 protein. The sample contains about 110,000 distinct CDR3 sequences, roughly a sixth of which appear only once. The sample taken for sequencing was PBMCs or a T cell subset sorted from them (not recorded which). The clonotype originates from a man younger than 35 who had mild COVID-19 (a few samples of this study predate the infection). Cell type and time point are not known. The rearrangement uses TRBV25-1 and TRBJ2-3; TRBD1 aligns across 9 bases. CDR3 loop: CASSGYPGTGKGDTQYF. Here the CDR3 DNA reads TGTGCCAGCAGTGGATACCCCGGGACAGGGAAAGGAGATACGCAGTATTTT.